The sample holds a few counts of the clone carrying this TCR beta chain. The target antigen is unknown. The CDR3 sequence is 13 residues long. Germline CDR1 is SGHVS and CDR2 is FQNEAQ. Trimming pared 6 bases from V and 6 bases from J, leaving 12 bases between. This specimen belongs to a study of T cell repertoires in cytomegalovirus infection. Study context: Both CMV infection and a matching HLA type were indicated by public TCR beta signatures.

Study-wide results and caveats: The response measured ex vivo was dominated by TCR beta clonotypes (HLA-C-restricted and CMV-specific).

TCRdb used MiXCR to reprocess the reads, holding one entry per CDR3 protein. Among around 770,000 distinct CDR3 sequences listed, roughly 28% were seen once. The sample in question was cultured CD8+ T cells from PBMCs, obtained from culture after CMV antigen stimulation. The receptor was isolated from a human donor in good health (CMV status not recorded). Some clones in this sample may be carry-over from other donors' samples. The chain uses TRBV7-8 and TRBJ2-4; D may be TRBD1 (5 bases). The CDR3 here is CASRDNSLNIQYF. The CDR3, as DNA: TGTGCCAGCAGGGACAACAGCCTAAACATTCAGTACTTC.